These T cell receptor beta chains were read from a single sample in a study of tumor-infiltrating lymphocytes in oesophageal squamous cell carcinoma. TCRdb reprocessed the PCR reads with MiXCR, giving one entry per CDR3 protein. This table has approximately 12,000 distinct CDR3 sequences, around 50% appearing once. What was sequenced was esophageal tumor tissue. These receptors were collected from a male donor with esophageal squamous cell carcinoma. The CDR3 runs from the conserved cysteine through the conserved F or W. D genes are given only for firm matches. Clone size is shown for a subset of rows, as once, few, many or a class of expanded clone.

NA TRBD2 TRBJ2-1 TRBV5-4 CASSSTSGRLGEQFF TGTGCCAGCAGCTCGACTAGCGGGAGACTAGGTGAGCAGTTCTTC
NA TRBD1 TRBJ1-4 TRBV7-6 CASSSGTATNEKLFF TGTGCCAGCAGCTCCGGGACAGCAACTAATGAAAAACTGTTTTTT
many TRBD2 TRBJ2-5 TRBV4-2 CASSQPGLAVREQYF TGTGCCAGCAGCCAACCGGGACTAGCGGTTCGGGAGCAGTACTTC
many TRBD1 TRBJ2-5 TRBV7-2 CASSWGQVLDSPLHF TGTGCCAGCAGCTGGGGACAGGTTTTAGATTCACCCCTCCACTTC
NA NA TRBJ2-3 TRBV12-3/TRBV12-4 CASPTGDTQYF TGTGCCAGCCCCACGGGGGATACGCAGTATTTT
NA NA TRBJ2-3 TRBV7-6 CASSLKAGSTDTQYF TGTGCTAGCAGCTTAAAAGCGGGCAGCACAGATACGCAGTATTTT
NA NA TRBJ2-5 TRBV7-3 CASSPRAGSETQYF TGTGCCAGCAGCCCTAGGGCGGGTAGCGAGACCCAGTACTTC
many NA TRBJ1-2 TRBV6-6 CASSYSANNYGYTF TGTGCCAGCAGTTACTCCGCCAATAACTATGGCTACACCTTC
NA NA TRBJ2-7 TRBV7-3 CASSLTLSIHEQYF TGTGCCAGCAGCTTAACGTTATCCATCCATGAGCAGTACTTC
NA TRBD1 TRBJ1-4 TRBV6-1 CARLKGGQVEKLFF TGTGCCAGACTAAAAGGGGGACAGGTTGAAAAACTGTTTTTT
NA TRBD1 TRBJ2-5 TRBV6-5 CASSYEGDRGQETQYF TGTGCCAGCAGTTATGAGGGGGACAGGGGTCAAGAGACCCAGTACTTC
many NA TRBJ1-2 TRBV5-4 CASSSGLNQGYGYTF TGTGCCAGCAGCTCCGGACTCAACCAAGGCTATGGCTACACCTTC
NA TRBD1 TRBJ1-4 TRBV6-8 CASSWTGTNEKLFF TGTGCCAGCAGTTGGACAGGGACTAATGAAAAACTGTTTTTT
NA NA TRBJ2-3 TRBV7-2 CASSFHAGAFRLDTQYF TGTGCCAGCAGCTTTCATGCGGGGGCCTTTCGATTAGATACGCAGTATTTT
NA TRBD1 TRBJ2-5 TRBV5-6 CASSADRGKGTQYF TGTGCCAGCAGCGCGGACAGGGGGAAGGGGACCCAGTACTTC
few NA TRBJ2-5 TRBV27 CASSFLGTGPGETQYF TGTGCCAGCAGTTTTCTCGGAACAGGACCAGGGGAGACCCAGTACTTC